This T cell receptor (beta chain) is from a study of shared clonotypes between healthy human individuals. Overall study: Each donor's CD4 naive and CD4 memory cells filled three plates apiece, CD8 naive two, and CD8 memory one.

Overall study findings and caveats: Of the naive CD4 clonotypes, approximately 5% were shared across several donors.

Template for every sorted-subset replicate PCR totaled 150 to 250 ng DNA, approximately 30,000 T cell genomes. Using immunoSEQ multiplex PCR, the repertoire was profiled, and TCRdb retains in-frame clones only, with some absent. Of 2 million to 2.5 million clones in the sample, just over 90% were seen once. On this clone: Antigen: not known.

Sequencing was carried out using naive CD4+ T cells from PBMCs. Subset noted: CD45RA+ positively selected. This TCR came from a man between 18 and 35 years old in good health. Some clones in this sample may be carry-over from other donors' samples.

CDR3 loop: CASSYTQTAKNIQYF. CDR3 coding DNA: TGTGCCAGCAGTTATACACAGACAGCCAAAAACATTCAGTACTTC. The chain combines TRBV6-5 with TRBJ2-4; unclear D gene. The CDR3 is made up of 15 amino acids. Trimming left V 3 bases short and J 0 bases short, with 9 bases between. The germline gives CDR1 MNHEY, CDR2 SVGAGI.